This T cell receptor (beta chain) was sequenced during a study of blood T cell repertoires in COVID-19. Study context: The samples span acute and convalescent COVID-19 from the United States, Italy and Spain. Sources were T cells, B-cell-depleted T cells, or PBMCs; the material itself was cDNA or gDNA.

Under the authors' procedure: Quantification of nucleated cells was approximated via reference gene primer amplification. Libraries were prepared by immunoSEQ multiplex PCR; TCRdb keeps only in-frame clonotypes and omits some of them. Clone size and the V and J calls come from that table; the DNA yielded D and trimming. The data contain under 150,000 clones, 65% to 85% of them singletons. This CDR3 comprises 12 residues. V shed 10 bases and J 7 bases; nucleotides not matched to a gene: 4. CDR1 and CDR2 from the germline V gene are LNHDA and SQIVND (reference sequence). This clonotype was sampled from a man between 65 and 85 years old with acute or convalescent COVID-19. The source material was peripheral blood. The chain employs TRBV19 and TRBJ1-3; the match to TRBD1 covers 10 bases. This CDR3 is CATRQGANTIYF. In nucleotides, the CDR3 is TGTGCCACCCGACAGGGGGCGAACACCATATATTTT. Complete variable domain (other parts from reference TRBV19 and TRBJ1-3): DGGITQSPKYLFRKEGQNVTLSCEQNLNHDAMYWYRQDPGQGLRLIYYSQIVNDFQKGDIAEGYSVSREKKESFPLTVTSAQKNPTAFYLCATRQGANTIYFGEGSWLTVV.